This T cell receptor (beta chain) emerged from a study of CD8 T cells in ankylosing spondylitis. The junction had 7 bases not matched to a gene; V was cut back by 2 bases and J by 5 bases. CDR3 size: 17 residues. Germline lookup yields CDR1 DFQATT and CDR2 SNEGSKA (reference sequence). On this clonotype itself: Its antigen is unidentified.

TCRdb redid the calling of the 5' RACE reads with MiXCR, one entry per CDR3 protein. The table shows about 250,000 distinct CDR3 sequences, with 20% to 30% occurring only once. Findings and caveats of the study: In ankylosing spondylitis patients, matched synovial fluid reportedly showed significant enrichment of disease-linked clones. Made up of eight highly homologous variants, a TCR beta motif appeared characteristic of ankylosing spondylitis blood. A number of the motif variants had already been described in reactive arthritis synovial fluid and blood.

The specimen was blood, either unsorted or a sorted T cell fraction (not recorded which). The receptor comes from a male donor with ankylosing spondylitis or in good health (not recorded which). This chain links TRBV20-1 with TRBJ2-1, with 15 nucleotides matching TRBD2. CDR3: CSARSWTSGGADNEQFF. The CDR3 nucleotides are TGCAGTGCTAGATCCTGGACTAGCGGGGGGGCAGACAATGAGCAGTTCTTC.